Sequencing of this T cell receptor beta chain was carried out in a study of blood T cell repertoires in COVID-19. Looking at the study overall: T cells, B-cell-depleted T cells, or PBMCs supplied cDNA or gDNA.

The method was immunoSEQ multiplex PCR; TCRdb's version includes in-frame clones alone and lacks a portion of them. The sample includes 60,000 to 90,000 clones, roughly 84% of them seen just once. The CDR3 extends over 13 amino acids. V was clipped by 0 bases and J by 6 bases, with 9 bases between them. Germline V gene sequence: CDR1 MNHEY, CDR2 SMNVEV (reference sequence). Source material: peripheral blood. The sequence came from a woman aged 45 to 65 with acute or convalescent COVID-19. This sequence joins TRBV27 and TRBJ2-7; D remains unclear. The CDR3 reads CASSLSGGSEQYF. CDR3 nucleotide sequence: TGTGCCAGCAGTTTATCAGGCGGAAGCGAGCAGTACTTC.